A single sample is the source of the 9 T cell receptor beta chains below, sequenced in a study of CD8 T cell repertoires and HIV-1 epitope variants. These receptors have no known antigen. The method was immunoSEQ multiplex PCR; TCRdb's version includes in-frame clones alone and lacks a portion of them. The data hold fewer than 4,500 clones, with roughly 71% observed a single time. Source material: cultured CD8+ T cells derived from PBMCs. These receptors all stem from a male donor with HIV.

The chain couples TRBV6-5 to TRBJ2-7; 11 nucleotides line up with TRBD1. This CDR3 has 13 residues. Losses at the gene ends were 2 bases for V and 6 bases for J; bases not matched to a gene: 0. Germline V gene lookup returns CDR1 MNHEY and CDR2 SVGAGI. This CDR3 is CASSYGTGGEQYF. In DNA, the CDR3 is TGTGCCAGCAGTTACGGGACAGGGGGCGAGCAGTACTTC.

This clone was recorded a few times. This chain uses TRBV4-1 with TRBJ1-2; D uncertain. This CDR3 region has 14 residues. CDR1 and CDR2 (germline): MGHRA, YSYEKL. V was clipped by 0 bases and J by 4 bases, with 9 bases between them. The CDR3 loop reads CASSQDGRLYGYTF. The CDR3 region has the DNA TGCGCCAGCAGCCAAGATGGCAGGCTCTATGGCTACACCTTC.

This chain links TRBV5-6 with TRBJ1-2, with D uncertain. The CDR3 sequence is 13 residues long. The germline gives CDR1 SGHDT, CDR2 YYEEEE. The ends were cut back, 0 bases at V and 4 bases at J, with 7 bases in the middle. The CDR3 here is CASSLGELYGYTF. The CDR3 DNA reads as TGTGCCAGCAGCTTGGGGGAGCTCTATGGCTACACCTTC.

The genes are TRBV27 and TRBJ2-4; 9 bases are shared with TRBD1. Germline CDR1 is MNHEY and CDR2 is SMNVEV (reference sequence). Trimming took 4 bases from V and 0 from J; bases not matched to a gene: 4. The CDR3 is 16 amino acids. CDR3 sequence (DNA): TGTGCCAGCAGTTCCAGGACAGGGGTAGCCAAAAACATTCAGTACTTC. Its translation is CASSSRTGVAKNIQYF.

The sample holds one count of this clone. Distinct nucleotide sequences in the sample also encode this CDR3. The V call is TRBV4-3, the J call TRBJ2-7; 8 bases line up with TRBD1. The J segment lost 6 bases and the V segment lost 4 bases, leaving 5 bases of the junction unmatched. This CDR3 is 13 amino acids long. CDR1 and CDR2 (germline): LGHNA, YSLEER. The CDR3 DNA reads as TGCGCCAGCAGCCCACGGACAGGGTTCGAGCAGTACTTC. Its protein product is CASSPRTGFEQYF.

V gene TRBV28 combines with J gene TRBJ2-7; 7 bases match TRBD1. Trimming took 4 bases from V and 3 from J; bases not matched to a gene: 12. From germline, CDR1 is MDHEN and CDR2 SYDVKM. The length of the CDR3 is 16 residues. As DNA, the CDR3 is TGTGCCAGCAGTTGGTCACTGGGACAGAGCCTCTACGAGCAGTACTTC. It encodes CASSWSLGQSLYEQYF.

This chain links TRBV18 with TRBJ2-7, with D perhaps given as TRBD1 or TRBD2 (5 bases each). Trimming stripped 2 bases from V and 6 bases from J, with 17 bases between. Germline loops: CDR1 KGHSH, CDR2 LQKENI. The CDR3 has 15 residues. The CDR3 sequence is CASSPGTELLSEQYF. Written as DNA, the CDR3 is TGTGCCAGCTCACCAGGGACGGAATTACTAAGCGAGCAGTACTTC.

J is TRBJ1-4 and V is TRBV7-9; D uncertain. This CDR3 has 12 amino acids. Trimming cost V 3 bases and J 3 bases, with 2 bases left between them. CDR1 is SEHNR and CDR2 is FQNEAQ in the germline V gene (reference sequence). DNA of the CDR3: TGTGCCAGCAGCTTGGCTAATGAAAAACTGTTTTTT. Its translation: CASSLANEKLFF.

This chain joins TRBV7-2 and TRBJ1-2, with a possible D match to TRBD1 (5 bases). This CDR3 has 12 residues. The germline CDR1 and CDR2 sequences are SGHTA and FQGNSA. Trimming took off 6 bases at V and 7 bases at J, with 12 bases between the two ends. In nucleotides, the CDR3 is TGTGCCAGCAGTCTCCGAGGGGTTGGCTACACCTTC. This encodes CASSLRGVGYTF.